This is a list of T cell receptor beta chains from one sample in a study of cytomegalovirus exposure and HLA in healthy donors. Assay used: immunoSEQ multiplex PCR; TCRdb lists only in-frame clones, some missing. The sample has some 200,000 clones, roughly 88% seen once; the top ten hold roughly 0.7%. The sequenced sample consisted of PBMCs. Source of these receptors: a boy aged 2 to 10 in good health and CMV-seronegative. Each CDR3 is given with its conserved first and last residue. Each record gives: J gene, V gene, CDR3 protein.

TRBJ2-7 TRBV27 CASSPEALNYEQYF
TRBJ1-3 TRBV19 CASNLYGGFNTIYF
TRBJ2-2 TRBV27 CASSSTGTGVTGELFF
TRBJ2-1 TRBV6-5 CASSPSGGANEQFF
TRBJ2-1 TRBV5-1 CASRSGGDQYNEQFF
TRBJ2-1 TRBV5-1 CASSLGTTGSPYNEQFF
TRBJ2-3 TRBV5-6 CASSLAISGRTDTQYF
TRBJ2-2 TRBV5-1 CASSLTSGNTGELFF
TRBJ1-3 TRBV2 CASKADVASGNTIYF
TRBJ2-6 TRBV7-2 CASSLFGANVLTF
TRBJ1-2 TRBV18 CASSLRQDSNYGYTF
TRBJ1-3 TRBV9 CASSPSSGNTIYF